The text below deals with one T cell receptor (beta chain). In its sample, this clonotype was seen many times. It has no known antigen specificity. It has no much larger one-base neighbor in the sample; base qualities were not kept. Lymph node samples were obtained from the axillary draining lymph nodes of breast cancer patients. From cysteine to phenylalanine, the CDR3 is 16 amino acids long. Kept here is only the CDR3 DNA, which spans 48 bases and is read in frame from base 1. The germline V gene encodes CDR1 SGDLS and CDR2 YYNGEE. The V and J ends are trimmed by 3 bases and 3 bases, leaving 16 bases between them. These data come from a study of breast tumors, draining lymph nodes, adjacent tissues (dated by TCRdb to between 2015 and 2016). Some background on the complete study: In breast cancer patients, the study compared the TCR beta repertoires of tumor, adjacent nontumor tissue and axillary lymph nodes. The study aimed to assess the relationships and possible T-cell exchange between tumor, surrounding tissue and draining lymph node repertoires in human breast cancer. Broad study findings and their caveats: The study presented the conclusion that tumor T cells originate in lymph nodes as consistent with a hypothesis, not as something directly demonstrated. The data were considered consistent with most tumor T cells being derived from the lymph node and subsequently expanding within tumor tissue. The similarity between tumor and nontumor tissue repertoires was significantly greater in luminal-like breast cancer than in basal-like breast cancer. Tumor T-cell repertoires showed less diversity than lymph node repertoires and more diversity than nontumor tissue repertoires, and tumor T-cell repertoires showed preferential V and J gene usage.

Reads for this sample came from an Illumina HiSeq 2000. TCR beta chain libraries were generated by multiplex PCR amplification. The amplified TCR beta chain products were analyzed by high-throughput sequencing. TCRdb reanalyzed the raw reads on its own, using fastp at Q25 for trimming and MiXCR for clone calling, and kept in-frame beta chains. Every distinct CDR3 protein forms one entry, paired with its most common genes and DNA. This sample comprises 200,000 to 300,000 distinct CDR3 sequences, 30% of them detected only once. The ten biggest clones cover around 1% of the sample. The chain couples TRBV9 to TRBJ1-3; the D gene is perhaps TRBD1, from 6 matching bases. The sample comprised axillary lymph node tissue. The receptor's source is a female donor with breast cancer. Some clones in this sample may be carry-over from other donors' samples. At the DNA level, the sequence is TGTGCCAGCAGCGAGGGGGAGGGGTTTTATGGAAACACCATATATTTT. Its protein is CASSEGEGFYGNTIYF.